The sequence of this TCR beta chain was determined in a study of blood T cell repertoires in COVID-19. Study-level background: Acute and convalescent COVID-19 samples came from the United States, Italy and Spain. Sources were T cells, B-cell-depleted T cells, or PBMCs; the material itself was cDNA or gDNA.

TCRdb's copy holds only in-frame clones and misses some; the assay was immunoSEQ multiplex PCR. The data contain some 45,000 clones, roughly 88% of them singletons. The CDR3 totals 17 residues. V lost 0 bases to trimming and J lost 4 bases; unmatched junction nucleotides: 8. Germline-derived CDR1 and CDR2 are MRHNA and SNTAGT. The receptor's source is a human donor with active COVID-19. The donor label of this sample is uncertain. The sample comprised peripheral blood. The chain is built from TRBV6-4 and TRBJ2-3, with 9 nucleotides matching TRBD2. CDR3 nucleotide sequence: TGTGCCAGCAGTGACTCGGCGGGGGGGGTCTACGCAGATACGCAGTATTTT. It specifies CASSDSAGGVYADTQYF.